What follows are 27 T cell receptor beta chains derived from one specimen sequenced in a study of blood T cell repertoires in COVID-19. Sequencing used immunoSEQ multiplex PCR; TCRdb keeps in-frame clones, though not all of them. This sample has about 220,000 clones, with approximately 86% found just once. Material: peripheral blood. Source of these receptors: an elderly woman with acute or convalescent COVID-19.

This chain connects TRBV15 to TRBJ2-7; TRBD2 aligns across 10 bases. Looked up from germline, CDR1 is LNHNV and CDR2 is YYDKDF (reference sequence). The length of the CDR3 is 16 residues. The ends lost 4 bases at V and 6 bases at J; junction bases unmatched: 12. The CDR3 here is CATSTFPGLADLEQYF. For the CDR3, the DNA is TGTGCCACCAGCACTTTCCCAGGACTAGCGGACCTCGAGCAGTACTTC.

The chain recombines TRBV10-3 with TRBJ1-1; D uncertain. In germline, CDR1 is ENHRY, CDR2 SYGVKD. V was clipped by 7 bases and J by 4 bases, with 13 bases between them. The CDR3 runs 13 residues. Here the CDR3 reads CAITAGESTEAFF. In nucleotides, the CDR3 is TGTGCCATCACGGCGGGTGAATCCACTGAAGCTTTCTTT.

This chain connects TRBV3-1 (or the pseudogene TRBV3-2) to TRBJ2-7; the D gene is possibly TRBD1 (5 bases). The CDR3 totals 14 residues. The V end lost 4 bases, the J end lost 0 bases, and 10 bases lay between the germline ends. In germline, CDR1 is LGHDT, CDR2 YNNKEL (reference sequence). CDR3 loop: CASSPRQSSYEQYF. The CDR3 DNA follows: TGTGCCAGCAGCCCTAGACAGAGCTCCTACGAGCAGTACTTC.

This chain joins TRBV5-1 and TRBJ2-3; 7 nucleotides line up with TRBD1. This CDR3 is built from 17 residues. CDR1 and CDR2 (germline): SGHRS, YFSETQ. Trimming took 0 bases from V and 4 from J; bases not matched to a gene: 11. The CDR3 spells CASSLGNTGDPPDTQYF. CDR3 bases: TGCGCCAGCAGCTTGGGCAATACAGGGGACCCCCCAGATACGCAGTATTTT.

This clone has more than one count but fewer than ten. The chain combines TRBV28 with TRBJ1-1; tentative D call: TRBD1 (5 bases). Trimming took 4 bases from V and 5 from J, leaving 14 bases between them. Germline V lookup: CDR1 MDHEN, CDR2 SYDVKM. This CDR3 contains 14 residues. The CDR3 is CASSSPRDGTEAFF. The CDR3 DNA sequence: TGTGCCAGCAGTTCCCCCAGGGATGGGACTGAAGCTTTCTTT.

The chain uses TRBV3-1 (or the pseudogene TRBV3-2) and TRBJ1-5; 9 nucleotides align to TRBD1. With V trimmed by 4 bases and J by 7 bases, 8 bases remained unmatched. Germline CDR1 is LGHDT and CDR2 is YNNKEL (reference sequence). The CDR3 is 15 residues long. The CDR3 nucleotides are TGTGCCAGCAGCCGCGGGACAGGGATCGGCCAGCCCCAGCATTTT. It translates to CASSRGTGIGQPQHF.

This chain uses TRBV14 with TRBJ2-2; TRBD2 might be the D (5 bases). This CDR3 contains 17 residues. Between the trimmed V and J ends, which lost 0 bases and 8 bases, there was a span of 19 bases. In germline, CDR1 is SGHDN, CDR2 FVKESK. CDR3 loop: CASSQDRGSTGIGELFF. The CDR3 nucleotides are TGTGCCAGCAGCCAAGATAGAGGTAGCACCGGGATTGGGGAGCTGTTTTTT.

J is TRBJ2-7 and V is TRBV7-2; TRBD1 aligns across 7 bases. Germline V gives CDR1 SGHTA, CDR2 FQGNSA. V was pared by 4 bases and J by 7 bases, with 10 bases of the junction left unmatched. The CDR3 runs 14 residues. The CDR3 reads CASSSGQTRGEQYF. In DNA, the CDR3 is TGTGCCAGCAGCTCGGGACAGACCAGGGGGGAGCAGTACTTC.

The chain joins TRBV7-2 to TRBJ1-2, with D uncertain. CDR3 length: 14 residues. The germline CDR1 and CDR2 sequences are SGHTA and FQGNSA. V was trimmed by 1 base and J by 2 bases, leaving 8 bases between them. CDR3 residues: CASSLDGGNYGYTF. In DNA, the CDR3 is TGTGCCAGCAGCTTAGATGGAGGCAACTATGGCTACACCTTC. The full variable domain, with the rest looked up from reference TRBV7-2 and TRBJ1-2, is GAGVSQSPSNKVTEKGKDVELRCDPISGHTALYWYRQSLGQGLEFLIYFQGNSAPDKSGLPSDRFSAERTGGSVSTLTIQRTQQEDSAVYLCASSLDGGNYGYTFGSGTRLTVV.

The table lists this clone with a few counts. CDR3 sequence (DNA): TGCGCCAGCAGCTGGACCCCGACTAGCGGGAATGAGCAGTTCTTC. It codes for CASSWTPTSGNEQFF. The chain uses TRBV5-1 and TRBJ2-1, with 10 bases identical to TRBD2. V lost 3 bases to trimming and J lost 7 bases; unmatched junction nucleotides: 7. The CDR3 runs 15 residues. Germline-derived CDR1 and CDR2 are SGHRS and YFSETQ.

The chain uses TRBV12-2 and TRBJ2-1; the tabulated D call, TRBD1, remains unverified against the DNA. TRBV12-2 is marked as a pseudogene. The CDR3 length is 15 residues. The CDR3 is CASQPYRDRGNEQFF. Here the CDR3 DNA reads TGTGCAAGTCAGCCGTACCGGGACAGGGGAAATGAGCAGTTCTTC.

This chain connects TRBV10-3 to TRBJ2-3; perhaps TRBD1 as D (5 bases). Germline V lookup: CDR1 ENHRY, CDR2 SYGVKD. The CDR3 runs 15 residues. Trimming pared 9 bases from V and 0 bases from J, leaving 16 bases between. The CDR3 DNA is TGTGCCATTCAGGGCAGGGTTTCTAGCACAGATACGCAGTATTTT. Translated, it gives CAIQGRVSSTDTQYF.

The genes are TRBV9 and TRBJ2-2; D gene unclear. Germline CDR1 is SGDLS and CDR2 is YYNGEE. The CDR3 consists of 13 residues. Trimming left V 3 bases short and J 8 bases short, with 11 bases between. CDR3 bases: TGTGCCAGCAGCGCCACGTCGAGGGGGGAGCTGTTTTTT. The encoded protein is CASSATSRGELFF.

The chain recombines TRBV7-6 with TRBJ2-5; 9 bases fit TRBD2. Germline CDR1 and CDR2: SGHVS and FNYEAQ. Losses at the gene ends were 1 base for V and 1 base for J; bases not matched to a gene: 1. This CDR3 comprises 15 residues. The CDR3 nucleotides read TGTGCCAGCAGCTTAGGGACTAGCGCCCAAGAGACCCAGTACTTC. Its translation: CASSLGTSAQETQYF. Supplemented by reference TRBV7-6 and TRBJ2-5, the full variable domain reads GAGVSQSPRYKVTKRGQDVALRCDPISGHVSLYWYRQALGQGPEFLTYFNYEAQQDKSGLPNDRFSAERPEGSISTLTIQRTEQRDSAMYRCASSLGTSAQETQYFGPGTRLLVL.

The chain is built from TRBV5-4 and TRBJ1-4; 7 nucleotides align to TRBD1. The CDR3 runs 14 residues. Germline CDR1 reads SGHNT; CDR2 reads YYREEE (reference sequence). The junction had 5 bases not matched to a gene; V was cut back by 4 bases and J by 5 bases. Written as DNA, the CDR3 is TGTGCCAGCAGCACCGACAGGGTAAATGAAAAACTGTTTTTT. This translates into CASSTDRVNEKLFF.

V is TRBV24-1 and J is TRBJ1-5, with a tentative D call TRBD1 (6 bases). Germline CDR1 and CDR2: KGHDR and SFDVKD. Trimming took off 9 bases at V and 6 bases at J, with 11 bases between the two ends. The CDR3 has 12 residues. The CDR3 here is CATSGGGQPQHF. CDR3 nucleotide sequence: TGTGCCACCTCGGGGGGCGGTCAGCCCCAGCATTTT.

The chain links TRBV10-3 to TRBJ2-1, with 7 nucleotides matching TRBD2. This CDR3 has 14 amino acids. Trimming at V came to 8 bases and at J to 0 bases, leaving 4 bases not matched to a gene. Germline V gene data show CDR1 as ENHRY and CDR2 as SYGVKD. DNA of the CDR3: TGTGCCATCGCGAGCGGGGTCTCCTACAATGAGCAGTTCTTC. Translated, it gives CAIASGVSYNEQFF.

The chain links TRBV28 to TRBJ1-1; weak D call: TRBD1 (6 bases). Trimming shortened V by 2 bases and J by 6 bases, and 19 bases separated the two germline ends. Germline values: CDR1 MDHEN, CDR2 SYDVKM. The CDR3 runs to 16 residues. CDR3 DNA sequence: TGTGCCAGCAGTTTAGGGTATACAGGGTTCAGGTCTGAAGCTTTCTTT. It translates to CASSLGYTGFRSEAFF.

The chain links TRBV5-1 to TRBJ2-2, with D unresolved. V was shortened by 2 bases and J by 3 bases, with 8 bases between the two germline ends. CDR3 length: 14 residues. Germline CDR1 and CDR2: SGHRS and YFSETQ. This CDR3 is CASSFGLYTGELFF. The DNA for the CDR3 is TGCGCCAGCAGCTTTGGGCTCTACACCGGGGAGCTGTTTTTT.

This clone appeared a single time. This chain links TRBV6-5 with TRBJ1-1, with TRBD1 identical over 7 bases. The trim removed 7 bases at V and 1 base at J, leaving 3 bases unmatched. CDR3 length: 13 residues. Germline assignment: CDR1 MNHEY and CDR2 SVGAGI. The CDR3 spells CASTRQGNTEAFF. Here the CDR3 DNA reads TGTGCCAGCACCCGACAGGGGAACACTGAAGCTTTCTTT.

The chain has TRBV9 and TRBJ1-4, with unresolved D. With 0 bases removed from V and 1 base from J, the gap between germline ends came to 4 bases. Germline CDR1 SGDLS, CDR2 YYNGEE. The CDR3 spans 14 residues. CDR3 region: CASSVGGTNEKLFF. The DNA for the CDR3 is TGTGCCAGCAGCGTAGGAGGAACTAATGAAAAACTGTTTTTT.

V gene TRBV7-2 combines with J gene TRBJ2-7; 10 bases align to TRBD2. J lost 4 bases, V lost 5 bases, and 17 bases had no gene match. CDR3 length: 18 residues. CDR1 is SGHTA, CDR2 FQGNSA, per germline. The CDR3 bases are TGTGCCAGCAGCCAATACGCCGGACTAGCGGATACCAAATACGAGCAGTACTTC. This encodes CASSQYAGLADTKYEQYF. Drawing the rest from reference TRBV7-2 and TRBJ2-7, the complete variable domain is GAGVSQSPSNKVTEKGKDVELRCDPISGHTALYWYRQSLGQGLEFLIYFQGNSAPDKSGLPSDRFSAERTGGSVSTLTIQRTQQEDSAVYLCASSQYAGLADTKYEQYFGPGTRLTVT.

CDR3 region: CASSPGKTATNEKLFF. CDR3 DNA sequence: TGTGCCAGCAGTCCTGGGAAGACAGCAACTAATGAAAAACTGTTTTTT. This sequence joins TRBV28 and TRBJ1-4; TRBD1 might be the D (5 bases). This CDR3 region has 16 residues. Germline V gives CDR1 MDHEN, CDR2 SYDVKM. The germline V and J ends were trimmed by 5 bases and 0 bases, with 13 bases remaining between them.

V usage is TRBV5-1 and J usage is TRBJ1-5; 7 bases agree with TRBD1. Germline V gene lookup returns CDR1 SGHRS and CDR2 YFSETQ. The CDR3 has 15 residues. V was clipped by 0 bases and J by 3 bases; unmatched bases: 3. The CDR3 spells CASSLVGGPNQPQHF. The CDR3 region has the DNA TGCGCCAGCAGCTTGGTAGGGGGCCCCAATCAGCCCCAGCATTTT.

V usage is TRBV6-5 and J usage is TRBJ1-6; weak D call: TRBD1 (5 bases). Germline V gives CDR1 MNHEY, CDR2 SVGAGI. The ends were cut back, 0 bases at V and 4 bases at J, with 7 bases in the middle. The CDR3 consists of 15 residues. The CDR3: CASSYSRGYNSPLHF. The DNA of the CDR3 is TGTGCCAGCAGTTACTCTCGGGGGTATAATTCACCCCTCCACTTT.

The V gene is TRBV6-6, the J gene TRBJ1-5; weak D call: TRBD1 (6 bases). V was cut by 7 bases and J by 0 bases, with 13 bases left in between. The CDR3 runs to 15 residues. The V gene's germline CDR1 is MNHNY and CDR2 SVGAGI (reference sequence). CDR3 region: CASTPRGYSNQPQHF. CDR3 DNA: TGTGCCAGCACCCCCAGGGGATATAGCAATCAGCCCCAGCATTTT.

The rearrangement uses TRBV3-1 (or the pseudogene TRBV3-2) and TRBJ1-1; D is unclear. V shed 7 bases and J shed 5 bases, with 17 bases lying between them. Germline CDR1 is LGHDT and CDR2 is YNNKEL (reference sequence). The CDR3 spans 14 residues. The CDR3 here is CASIEGRGGTEAFF. The DNA of the CDR3 is TGTGCCAGCATCGAAGGGCGGGGAGGGACTGAAGCTTTCTTT.